Included here is one T cell receptor beta chain sequence, with context. Its antigen is unknown. The authors isolated CD4+ T cells after around nine days of culture. Between March and December 2020, the person had a SARS-CoV-2 infection that PCR confirmed. A half-medium replacement with IL-2 medium was carried out on days 3 and 7. Libraries were prepared by immunoSEQ multiplex PCR; TCRdb keeps only in-frame clonotypes and omits some of them. The sample lists tens of thousands of clones, 60% to 85% occurring once. This CDR3 is built from 16 residues. Trimming cost V 4 bases and J 9 bases, with 25 bases left between them. Germline loops: CDR1 SGHNT, CDR2 YYREEE (reference sequence). The data stem from a study of vaccination effects on CD4 cells after COVID-19. Study summary: Sampling of two convalescent patients took place 16 days and one week prior to vaccination. Study-wide results and limits: Vaccine- and infection-induced clones showed marked clonal contraction late following vaccination.

This chain joins TRBV5-4 and TRBJ2-5; perhaps TRBD2 as D (5 bases). The receptor's source is a human donor who had a prior SARS-CoV-2 infection. The sample consisted of CD4+ T cells from PBMCs cultured without peptide, taken before COVID-19 vaccination. Written as DNA, the CDR3 is TGTGCCAGCAGCCCCGCTGGGAGCAATTCACTGAGGGCCCAGTACTTC. This codes for CASSPAGSNSLRAQYF.